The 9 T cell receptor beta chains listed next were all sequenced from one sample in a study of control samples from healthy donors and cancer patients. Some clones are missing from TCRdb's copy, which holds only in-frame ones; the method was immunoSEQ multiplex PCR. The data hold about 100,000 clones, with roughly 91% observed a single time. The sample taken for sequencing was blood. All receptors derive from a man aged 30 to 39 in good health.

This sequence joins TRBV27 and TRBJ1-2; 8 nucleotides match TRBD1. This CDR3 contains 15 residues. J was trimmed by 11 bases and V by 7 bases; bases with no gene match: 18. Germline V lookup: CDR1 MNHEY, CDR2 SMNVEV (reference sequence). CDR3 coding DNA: TGTGCCAGCATTGGTCTCAGGGGGCCTATTATGGGGTACACCTTC. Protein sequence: CASIGLRGPIMGYTF.

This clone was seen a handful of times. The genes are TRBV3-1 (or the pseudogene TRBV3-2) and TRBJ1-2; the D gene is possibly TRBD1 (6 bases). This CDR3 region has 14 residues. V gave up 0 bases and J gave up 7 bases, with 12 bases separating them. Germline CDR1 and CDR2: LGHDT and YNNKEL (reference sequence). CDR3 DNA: TGTGCCAGCAGCCAAGATCGGTGGGGGGCTGGCTACACCTTC. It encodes CASSQDRWGAGYTF.

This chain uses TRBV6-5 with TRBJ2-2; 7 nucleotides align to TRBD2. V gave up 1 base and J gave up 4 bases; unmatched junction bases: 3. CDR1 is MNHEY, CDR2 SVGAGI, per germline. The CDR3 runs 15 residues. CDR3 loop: CASSYFSGGTGELFF. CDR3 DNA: TGTGCCAGCAGTTACTTTTCGGGGGGCACCGGGGAGCTGTTTTTT.

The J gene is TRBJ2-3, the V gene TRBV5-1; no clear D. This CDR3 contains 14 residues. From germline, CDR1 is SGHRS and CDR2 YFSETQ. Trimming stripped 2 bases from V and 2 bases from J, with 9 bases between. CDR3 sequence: CASSFLGLTDTQYF. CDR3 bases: TGCGCCAGCAGCTTCTTGGGCCTCACAGATACGCAGTATTTT.

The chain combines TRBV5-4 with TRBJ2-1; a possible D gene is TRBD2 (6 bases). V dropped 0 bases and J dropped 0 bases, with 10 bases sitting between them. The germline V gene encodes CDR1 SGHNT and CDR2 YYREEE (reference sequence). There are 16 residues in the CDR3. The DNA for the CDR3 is TGTGCCAGCAGCTTGGTGCCGACTAGCTCCTACAATGAGCAGTTCTTC. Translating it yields CASSLVPTSSYNEQFF.

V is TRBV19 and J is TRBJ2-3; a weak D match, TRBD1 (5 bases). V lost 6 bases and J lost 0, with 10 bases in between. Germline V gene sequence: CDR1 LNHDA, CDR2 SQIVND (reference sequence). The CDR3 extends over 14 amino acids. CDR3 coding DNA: TGTGCCAGTAGGTACAGGATTAGCACAGATACGCAGTATTTT. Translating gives CASRYRISTDTQYF. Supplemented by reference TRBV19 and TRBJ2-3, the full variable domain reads DGGITQSPKYLFRKEGQNVTLSCEQNLNHDAMYWYRQDPGQGLRLIYYSQIVNDFQKGDIAEGYSVSREKKESFPLTVTSAQKNPTAFYLCASRYRISTDTQYFGPGTRLTVL.

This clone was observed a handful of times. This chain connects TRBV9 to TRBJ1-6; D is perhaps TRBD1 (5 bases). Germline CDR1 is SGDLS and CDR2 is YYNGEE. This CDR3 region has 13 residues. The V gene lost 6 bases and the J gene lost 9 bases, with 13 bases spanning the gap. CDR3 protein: CASTGGAGSPLHF. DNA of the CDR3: TGTGCCAGCACCGGTGGGGCAGGTTCACCCCTCCACTTT.

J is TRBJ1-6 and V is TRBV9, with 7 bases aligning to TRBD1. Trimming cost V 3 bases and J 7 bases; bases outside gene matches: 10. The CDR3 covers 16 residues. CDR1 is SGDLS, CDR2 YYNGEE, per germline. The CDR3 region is CASSEIPTGPNSPLHF. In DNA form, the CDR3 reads TGTGCCAGCAGCGAAATACCGACAGGGCCAAATTCACCCCTCCACTTT.

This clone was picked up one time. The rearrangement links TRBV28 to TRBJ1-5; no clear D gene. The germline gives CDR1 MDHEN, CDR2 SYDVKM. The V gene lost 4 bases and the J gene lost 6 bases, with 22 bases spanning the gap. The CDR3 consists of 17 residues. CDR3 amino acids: CASSYSLSRAGPQPQHF. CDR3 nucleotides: TGTGCCAGCAGTTATTCTCTTTCGAGGGCCGGCCCTCAGCCCCAGCATTTT.